The 28 T cell receptor beta chains given below trace back to one sample, sequenced in a study of blood T cell repertoires in COVID-19. Assay: immunoSEQ multiplex PCR; the TCRdb copy retains only in-frame clones and omits some. The profile covers roughly 200,000 clones, with about 85% appearing a single time and approximately 6.2% taken by the ten largest. Sequenced: PBMCs or T cells enriched from blood (not recorded which). These receptors all stem from a middle-aged man who had recovered from COVID-19.

This clone was counted only a few times. The chain employs TRBV11-2 and TRBJ2-7; 9 bases are a match to TRBD1. Trimming cost V 5 bases and J 3 bases; bases outside gene matches: 8. Germline loops: CDR1 SGHAT, CDR2 FQNNGV. The CDR3 contains 15 residues. CDR3 protein: CASSIMDRGVYEQYF. CDR3 DNA: TGTGCCAGCAGCATAATGGACAGGGGAGTCTACGAGCAGTACTTC.

This chain links TRBV5-4 with TRBJ2-7, with D tentatively TRBD1 (5 bases). Germline CDR1 SGHNT, CDR2 YYREEE (reference sequence). V lost 5 bases and J 5 bases, leaving 14 bases between the germline ends. The CDR3 is 13 residues long. CDR3 protein: CASSTQGSDEQYF. CDR3 nucleotides: TGTGCCAGCAGTACGCAGGGAAGCGACGAGCAGTACTTC. The complete variable domain, with remaining parts taken from reference TRBV5-4 and TRBJ2-7, reads ETGVTQSPTHLIKTRGQQVTLRCSSQSGHNTVSWYQQALGQGPQFIFQYYREEENGRGNFPPRFSGLQFPNYSSELNVNALELDDSALYLCASSTQGSDEQYFGPGTRLTVT.

In nucleotides, the CDR3 is TGCGCCAGCCTGCAGGGCTCTGGAAACACCATATATTTT. Amino acid sequence: CASLQGSGNTIYF. The chain carries TRBV10-2 and TRBJ1-3; D might be TRBD1 (5 bases). The V gene lost 8 bases and the J gene lost 0 bases, with 8 bases spanning the gap. The CDR3 contains 13 residues. CDR1 is WSHSY and CDR2 is SAAADI in the germline V gene.

The chain has TRBV19 and TRBJ2-7; 11 nucleotides align to TRBD2. Germline loops: CDR1 LNHDA, CDR2 SQIVND (reference sequence). The CDR3 is 15 residues long. V shed 3 bases and J 3 bases; nucleotides not matched to a gene: 4. CDR3 sequence: CASSISGTSGYEQYF. CDR3 DNA: TGTGCCAGTAGTATCTCCGGGACTAGCGGCTACGAGCAGTACTTC. Together with reference TRBV19 and TRBJ2-7, the CDR3 gives the full variable domain: DGGITQSPKYLFRKEGQNVTLSCEQNLNHDAMYWYRQDPGQGLRLIYYSQIVNDFQKGDIAEGYSVSREKKESFPLTVTSAQKNPTAFYLCASSISGTSGYEQYFGPGTRLTVT.

The J gene is TRBJ2-7, the V gene TRBV5-6, with 8 bases identical to TRBD1. V gave up 4 bases and J gave up 2 bases; unmatched junction bases: 11. Germline V gene lookup returns CDR1 SGHDT and CDR2 YYEEEE. The CDR3 is made up of 16 amino acids. The CDR3: CASSKGQGSLAYEQYF. The CDR3 DNA sequence: TGTGCCAGCAGCAAAGGACAGGGTAGCCTAGCCTACGAGCAGTACTTC.

The chain is built from TRBV14 and TRBJ2-1, with 9 bases that match TRBD2. Germline V gene data show CDR1 as SGHDN and CDR2 as FVKESK. The trim removed 1 base at V and 2 bases at J, leaving 0 bases unmatched. The CDR3 totals 15 residues. CDR3 coding DNA: TGTGCCAGCAGCCAAGGCGGGGGGGCCTACAATGAGCAGTTCTTC. As protein: CASSQGGGAYNEQFF.

The chain carries TRBV6-6 and TRBJ2-7; tentative D call: TRBD2 (5 bases). Germline assignment: CDR1 MNHNY and CDR2 SVGAGI (reference sequence). CDR3 length: 14 residues. V was shortened by 6 bases and J by 0 bases, with 12 bases between the two germline ends. The CDR3, as DNA: TGTGCCAGCAGCCACGGGGAGAGCTCCTACGAGCAGTACTTC. It yields the protein CASSHGESSYEQYF.

V is TRBV14 and J is TRBJ1-1, with 8 nucleotides matching TRBD1. V dropped 7 bases and J dropped 5; count of bases not matched to a gene: 9. Germline-derived CDR1 and CDR2 are SGHDN and FVKESK. The CDR3 contains 14 residues. The CDR3 loop reads CASTSQGARTEAFF. The CDR3 DNA sequence: TGTGCCAGCACCAGTCAGGGGGCTCGGACTGAAGCTTTCTTT.

This chain uses TRBV19 with TRBJ2-7; 8 nucleotides match TRBD1. CDR1 and CDR2 (germline): LNHDA, SQIVND (reference sequence). V lost 1 base, J lost 10 bases, and 9 bases stayed unmatched. This CDR3 has 14 amino acids. In nucleotides, the CDR3 is TGTGCCAGTAGTATAGTAGGTACAGGGGGACCTCAGTACTTC. Its protein product is CASSIVGTGGPQYF.

The rearrangement joins TRBV5-4 to TRBJ2-1; maybe TRBD1 (6 bases). CDR3 length: 15 residues. V was pared by 5 bases and J by 6 bases, with 18 bases between. Germline lookup yields CDR1 SGHNT and CDR2 YYREEE (reference sequence). The CDR3 region is CASRRWGRLSNEQFF. The CDR3 DNA follows: TGTGCCAGCAGAAGATGGGGGCGGTTGAGCAATGAGCAGTTCTTC.

The chain carries TRBV5-1 and TRBJ2-6; D is unresolved. The length of the CDR3 is 15 residues. V was shortened by 5 bases and J by 2 bases, with 11 bases between the two germline ends. Germline-derived CDR1 and CDR2 are SGHRS and YFSETQ. The CDR3 DNA reads TGCGCCAGCAGTGATTCACTTGCTGGGGCCAACGTCCTGACTTTC. This gives the protein CASSDSLAGANVLTF.

The genes are TRBV7-8 and TRBJ1-1, with 8 bases lining up with TRBD1. Per the germline V gene, CDR1 is SGHVS and CDR2 is FQNEAQ. The CDR3 contains 18 residues. V lost 4 bases to trimming and J lost 3 bases; unmatched junction nucleotides: 16. The CDR3 here is CASSSELDRGVIYTEAFF. The DNA for the CDR3 is TGTGCCAGCAGCTCCGAACTAGACAGGGGAGTCATTTACACTGAAGCTTTCTTT. Supplemented by reference TRBV7-8 and TRBJ1-1, the full variable domain reads GAGVSQSPRYKVAKRGQDVALRCDPISGHVSLFWYQQALGQGPEFLTYFQNEAQLDKSGLPSDRFFAERPEGSVSTLKIQRTQQEDSAVYLCASSSELDRGVIYTEAFFGQGTRLTVV.

This chain uses TRBV6-5 with TRBJ2-3; D is perhaps TRBD1 (6 bases). The CDR3 is made up of 13 amino acids. V lost 6 bases and J lost 6, with 13 bases in between. CDR1 is MNHEY and CDR2 is SVGAGI in the germline V gene. Written as DNA, the CDR3 is TGTGCCAGCAGCCTCGGGACAACGGATACGCAGTATTTT. As protein: CASSLGTTDTQYF.

This sequence joins TRBV27 and TRBJ1-2; D is perhaps TRBD1 (5 bases). The CDR3 contains 13 residues. With 6 bases removed from V and 8 bases from J, the gap between germline ends came to 16 bases. The germline V gene has CDR1 MNHEY and CDR2 SMNVEV (reference sequence). CDR3: CASRLDQGSGYTF. In DNA, the CDR3 is TGTGCCAGCAGGCTAGATCAGGGAAGCGGCTACACCTTC.

The CDR3 loop reads CASRDPTGSNQPQHF. The CDR3 region has the DNA TGTGCCAGCAGAGACCCGACAGGGTCTAATCAGCCCCAGCATTTT. The chain uses TRBV28 and TRBJ1-5, with 7 bases aligning to TRBD1. After removal of 6 bases from V and 4 bases from J, the junction contained 9 bases not matched to a gene. Germline V gene sequence: CDR1 MDHEN, CDR2 SYDVKM. This CDR3 is 15 amino acids long.

The chain carries TRBV18 and TRBJ1-2, with TRBD1 as a possible D gene (6 bases). CDR3 length equals 13 residues. The ends were cut back, 4 bases at V and 8 bases at J, with 14 bases in the middle. Germline loops: CDR1 KGHSH, CDR2 LQKENI. CDR3 in amino acids: CASSHNTGFGYTF. The CDR3, as DNA: TGTGCCAGCTCACACAATACAGGGTTCGGCTACACCTTC.

The rearrangement links TRBV7-2 to TRBJ1-2; a weak D match, TRBD1 (5 bases). Between the trimmed V and J ends, which lost 3 bases and 2 bases, there was a span of 13 bases. The CDR3 covers 15 residues. From germline, CDR1 is SGHTA and CDR2 FQGNSA. DNA for the CDR3: TGTGCCAGCAGCTTGTGGGGAGGGGTCAACTATGGCTACACCTTC. The encoded protein is CASSLWGGVNYGYTF. Complete variable domain (other parts from reference TRBV7-2 and TRBJ1-2): GAGVSQSPSNKVTEKGKDVELRCDPISGHTALYWYRQSLGQGLEFLIYFQGNSAPDKSGLPSDRFSAERTGGSVSTLTIQRTQQEDSAVYLCASSLWGGVNYGYTFGSGTRLTVV.

This chain connects TRBV19 to TRBJ1-1; the match to TRBD1 covers 7 bases. The CDR3 sequence is 15 residues long. The V gene's germline CDR1 is LNHDA and CDR2 SQIVND (reference sequence). The V gene end was trimmed by 5 bases and the J gene end by 3 bases; junction bases not matched to a gene: 9. CDR3 residues: CASSGQGVPDTEAFF. The CDR3 DNA follows: TGTGCCAGTAGTGGTCAGGGGGTACCCGACACTGAAGCTTTCTTT.

This clone was observed once. V gene TRBV5-4 combines with J gene TRBJ1-2, with D possibly TRBD1 on 5 matching bases. The CDR3 is 12 amino acids. V was trimmed by 0 bases and J by 7 bases, leaving 7 bases between them. Germline CDR1 and CDR2: SGHNT and YYREEE (reference sequence). This chain's CDR3 is CASSLVGVGYTF. Here the CDR3 DNA reads TGTGCCAGCAGCTTGGTAGGGGTTGGCTACACCTTC.

This chain joins TRBV5-1 and TRBJ2-3; weak D call: TRBD2 (6 bases). Trimming removed 4 bases at V and 6 bases at J, with 12 bases between. CDR1 and CDR2 from the germline V gene are SGHRS and YFSETQ. This CDR3 is 13 amino acids long. CDR3 region: CASSPGSTDTQYF. The CDR3 region has the DNA TGCGCCAGCAGCCCCGGGAGTACGGATACGCAGTATTTT.

V is TRBV6-5 and J is TRBJ1-1; D gene unclear. Trimming removed 2 bases at V and 1 base at J, with 8 bases between. This CDR3 region has 14 residues. Per germline, CDR1 MNHEY and CDR2 SVGAGI. Here the CDR3 DNA reads TGTGCCAGCAGTTACGGGCAGGCGAACACTGAAGCTTTCTTT. Protein product: CASSYGQANTEAFF.

This chain links TRBV16 with TRBJ2-6; D possibly corresponds to TRBD1 (5 bases). The germline V gene has CDR1 KGHSY and CDR2 FQNENV. CDR3 length: 19 residues. The germline V and J ends were trimmed by 4 bases and 0 bases, with 19 bases remaining between them. CDR3 sequence: CASSPSTVDVSSGANVLTF. As DNA, the CDR3 is TGTGCCAGCAGCCCCTCGACAGTTGACGTTTCCTCTGGGGCCAACGTCCTGACTTTC. The full variable domain, completed using reference TRBV16 and TRBJ2-6, is GEEVAQTPKHLVRGEGQKAKLYCAPIKGHSYVFWYQQVLKNEFKFLISFQNENVFDETGMPKERFSAKCLPNSPCSLEIQATKLEDSAVYFCASSPSTVDVSSGANVLTFGAGSRLTVL.

Notes on this clone: A read error may account for a junction end that differs from germline. The J gene is TRBJ1-5, the V gene TRBV7-7; D gene unclear. The CDR3 length is 13 residues. Germline CDR1 SSHAT, CDR2 FNYEAQ (reference sequence). The CDR3 bases are TGTGCTAGCAGCCAGACGCGCGGTCAGCCCCAGCATTTT. Translation: CASSQTRGQPQHF.

V gene TRBV11-3 combines with J gene TRBJ1-1; D is undetermined. Deletions cut 1 base from V and 8 bases from J, with 11 bases between. CDR1 and CDR2 (germline): SGHNT, YENEEA. The CDR3 is 13 residues long. The CDR3 sequence is CASSLGEAIEAFF. CDR3 sequence (DNA): TGTGCCAGCAGCTTAGGGGAGGCAATCGAAGCTTTCTTT. Full variable domain (outside the CDR3, taken from reference TRBV11-3 and TRBJ1-1): EAGVVQSPRYKIIEKKQPVAFWCNPISGHNTLYWYLQNLGQGPELLIRYENEEAVDDSQLPKDRFSAERLKGVDSTLKIQPAELGDSAVYLCASSLGEAIEAFFGQGTRLTVV.

The rearrangement joins TRBV2 to TRBJ2-7; 9 nucleotides align to TRBD1. This CDR3 spans 14 amino acids. Germline CDR1 reads SNHLY; CDR2 reads FYNNEI. Trimming cost V 6 bases and J 7 bases; bases outside gene matches: 10. CDR3 bases: TGTGCCAGCAGGATCCAACAGGGGGCGCGAGAGCAGTACTTC. Amino acids: CASRIQQGAREQYF.

This clone was seen only once. The chain recombines TRBV4-1 with TRBJ1-2; possibly TRBD1 for D (6 bases). V lost 3 bases, J lost 4 bases, and 18 bases lay in between. The CDR3 has 16 residues. Germline V gene sequence: CDR1 MGHRA, CDR2 YSYEKL. The CDR3 region has the DNA TGCGCCAGCAGCCACGCTGGGACACCTAATGGCTATGGCTACACCTTC. It translates to CASSHAGTPNGYGYTF.

Only a few counts were recorded for this clone. This sequence joins TRBV5-1 and TRBJ2-2, with D possibly being TRBD2 (6 bases). V was cut by 2 bases and J by 7 bases, with 15 bases left in between. The germline V gene encodes CDR1 SGHRS and CDR2 YFSETQ. The CDR3 has 15 amino acids. The CDR3 sequence: CASSFQVREDGELFF. The CDR3 region has the DNA TGCGCCAGCAGCTTCCAGGTCAGGGAGGACGGGGAGCTGTTTTTT. Full variable domain (missing parts from reference TRBV5-1 and TRBJ2-2): KAGVTQTPRYLIKTRGQQVTLSCSPISGHRSVSWYQQTPGQGLQFLFEYFSETQRNKGNFPGRFSGRQFSNSRSEMNVSTLELGDSALYLCASSFQVREDGELFFGEGSRLTVL.

This sequence joins TRBV6-5 and TRBJ2-1; 10 bases are shared with TRBD2. J gave up 3 bases and V 2 bases, and 4 bases lay outside the gene matches. This CDR3 comprises 16 residues. Per germline, CDR1 MNHEY and CDR2 SVGAGI. The CDR3 DNA sequence: TGTGCCAGCAGTTACGCTAGCGGGAGCTACTACAATGAGCAGTTCTTC. Translating it yields CASSYASGSYYNEQFF.